The rows below give T cell receptor beta chains drawn from one sample of a study of blood T cells in healthy people across ages. TCRdb itself ran the 5' RACE reads through MiXCR, one entry per CDR3 protein. This table holds around 1,000,000 distinct CDR3 sequences, almost 25% found once. The sample also formed part of further work on T cells of mothers and their children.

The material sequenced was blood. Receptors were obtained from a girl aged 2 to 10 in good health. CDR3s include the opening cysteine and the closing phenylalanine or tryptophan. D genes are given only for firm matches. The size of a clone is reported for some rows only, either as once, few or many, or as a class for expanded clones.

abundance: -; d_gene: -; j_gene: TRBJ2-5; v_gene: TRBV24-1; CDR3aa: CATSRKQETQYF; CDR3nt: TGTGCCACCAGTCGAAAACAAGAGACCCAGTACTTC
abundance: -; d_gene: -; j_gene: TRBJ2-5; v_gene: TRBV11-2; CDR3aa: CASSFGVRKTQYF; CDR3nt: TGTGCCAGCAGCTTTGGCGTTAGGAAGACCCAGTACTTT
abundance: few; d_gene: -; j_gene: TRBJ1-3; v_gene: TRBV12-3/TRBV12-4; CDR3aa: CASSGGGGPVPILIGNTIYF; CDR3nt: TGTGCCAGCAGTGGGGGGGGTGGGCCAGTGCCTATTCTTATTGGAAACACCATATATTTT
abundance: -; d_gene: -; j_gene: TRBJ2-4; v_gene: TRBV12-3/TRBV12-4; CDR3aa: CASSLHVDIQYF; CDR3nt: TGTGCCAGCAGTTTACACGTGGACATTCAGTACTTC
abundance: few; d_gene: -; j_gene: TRBJ2-5; v_gene: TRBV25-1; CDR3aa: CASSEAYGAVGPEETQYF; CDR3nt: TGTGCCAGCAGTGAAGCCTACGGAGCGGTAGGTCCGGAGGAGACCCAGTACTTC
abundance: -; d_gene: -; j_gene: TRBJ2-1; v_gene: TRBV14; CDR3aa: CASSQVWSEYNEQFF; CDR3nt: TGTGCCAGCAGCCAAGTCTGGAGCGAATACAATGAGCAGTTCTTC
abundance: -; d_gene: -; j_gene: TRBJ2-3; v_gene: TRBV15; CDR3aa: CATSRGVGPSTDTRYF; CDR3nt: TGTGCCACCAGCAGAGGGGTGGGGCCGAGCACAGATACGCGGTATTTT
abundance: -; d_gene: -; j_gene: TRBJ1-4; v_gene: TRBV10-3; CDR3aa: CAISEGLVNEKLFF; CDR3nt: TGTGCCATCAGTGAAGGGCTTGTGAATGAAAAACTGTTTTTT
abundance: -; d_gene: TRBD1; j_gene: TRBJ2-2; v_gene: TRBV19; CDR3aa: CASSRGRRQGSNTGELFF; CDR3nt: TGTGCCAGTAGTAGGGGCCGTCGACAGGGTTCGAACACCGGGGAGCTGTTTTTT
abundance: -; d_gene: TRBD2; j_gene: TRBJ2-2; v_gene: TRBV20-1; CDR3aa: CSARDDVGGRGEVPGELFF; CDR3nt: TGCAGTGCTAGAGATGACGTAGGAGGGCGGGGGGAAGTTCCCGGGGAGCTGTTTTTT
abundance: -; d_gene: TRBD2; j_gene: TRBJ2-7; v_gene: TRBV15; CDR3aa: CATSREAVAGSNPYEQYF; CDR3nt: TGTGCCACCAGCAGAGAAGCGGTAGCGGGTAGTAACCCCTACGAGCAGTACTTC
abundance: -; d_gene: -; j_gene: TRBJ2-3; v_gene: TRBV9; CDR3aa: CASSLLMGFPTDTQYF; CDR3nt: TGTGCCAGCAGCCTTCTTATGGGCTTCCCCACAGATACGCAGTATTTT
abundance: few; d_gene: -; j_gene: TRBJ2-2; v_gene: TRBV5-1; CDR3aa: CASSVRVQDGAGELFF; CDR3nt: TGCGCCAGCAGCGTAAGGGTTCAGGACGGAGCCGGGGAGCTGTTTTTT
abundance: few; d_gene: -; j_gene: TRBJ2-1; v_gene: TRBV18; CDR3aa: CASSPLTEAGHNEQFF; CDR3nt: TGTGCCAGCTCACCTTTAACGGAGGCCGGCCACAATGAGCAGTTCTTC
abundance: -; d_gene: TRBD1; j_gene: TRBJ2-5; v_gene: TRBV29-1; CDR3aa: CSVAGGQVGETQYF; CDR3nt: TGCAGCGTTGCCGGCGGACAGGTCGGGGAGACCCAGTACTTC
abundance: few; d_gene: -; j_gene: TRBJ2-5; v_gene: TRBV7-6; CDR3aa: CASSLAAGGLKTQYF; CDR3nt: TGTGCCAGCAGCTTAGCGGCGGGCGGGTTGAAGACCCAGTACTTC
abundance: few; d_gene: -; j_gene: TRBJ2-6; v_gene: TRBV28; CDR3aa: CASSGTVANSGANVLTF; CDR3nt: TGTGCCAGCAGTGGGACGGTTGCGAACTCTGGGGCCAACGTCCTGACTTTC
abundance: -; d_gene: TRBD2; j_gene: TRBJ2-3; v_gene: TRBV7-2; CDR3aa: CASSSSRGTSGSPLATDTQYF; CDR3nt: TGTGCCAGCAGCTCGTCCCGCGGGACTAGCGGGAGTCCACTGGCCACAGATACGCAGTATTTT
abundance: once; d_gene: TRBD1; j_gene: TRBJ2-6; v_gene: TRBV7-2; CDR3aa: CASSLLQGPGANVLTF; CDR3nt: TGTGCCAGCAGCCTACTACAGGGGCCTGGGGCCAACGTCCTGACTTTC
abundance: few; d_gene: -; j_gene: TRBJ2-7; v_gene: TRBV5-1; CDR3aa: CASSLVGGTEARGEQYF; CDR3nt: TGCGCCAGCAGCTTGGTCGGAGGAACGGAAGCTCGTGGCGAGCAGTACTTC
abundance: few; d_gene: -; j_gene: TRBJ1-3; v_gene: TRBV13; CDR3aa: CASSLSIRGGTGNTIYF; CDR3nt: TGTGCCAGCAGCTTATCCATCCGAGGGGGTACTGGAAACACCATATATTTT
abundance: few; d_gene: -; j_gene: TRBJ1-5; v_gene: TRBV7-2; CDR3aa: CASSLGQSGQPQHF; CDR3nt: TGTGCCAGCAGCTTAGGACAGTCCGGCCAGCCCCAGCATTTT
abundance: -; d_gene: -; j_gene: TRBJ2-3; v_gene: TRBV9; CDR3aa: CASSSPRSEPSTDTQYF; CDR3nt: TGTGCCAGCAGCAGCCCCCGGAGCGAACCTAGCACAGATACGCAGTATTTT
abundance: few; d_gene: TRBD1; j_gene: TRBJ1-1; v_gene: TRBV5-1; CDR3aa: CASSPEGGMEAEAFF; CDR3nt: TGCGCCAGCAGCCCTGAAGGGGGCATGGAGGCTGAAGCTTTCTTT
abundance: -; d_gene: -; j_gene: TRBJ2-1; v_gene: TRBV20-1; CDR3aa: CSARDLGAYNEQFF; CDR3nt: TGCAGTGCTAGAGATCTCGGAGCTTACAATGAGCAGTTCTTC
abundance: few; d_gene: -; j_gene: TRBJ2-5; v_gene: TRBV15; CDR3aa: CATSRGPGETQYF; CDR3nt: TGTGCCACCAGCCGGGGGCCCGGGGAGACCCAGTACTTC
abundance: few; d_gene: -; j_gene: TRBJ1-1; v_gene: TRBV28; CDR3aa: CATHLQNTEAFF; CDR3nt: TGTGCCACCCATCTACAGAACACTGAAGCTTTCTTT
abundance: -; d_gene: -; j_gene: TRBJ1-5; v_gene: TRBV21-1; CDR3aa: CASSSAVRGNQPQHF; CDR3nt: TGTGCCAGCAGCTCGGCGGTCCGGGGCAATCAGCCCCAGCATTTT
abundance: -; d_gene: -; j_gene: TRBJ2-3; v_gene: TRBV7-2; CDR3aa: CASSFEGTESDTQYF; CDR3nt: TGTGCCAGCAGCTTCGAGGGGACCGAGAGCGATACGCAGTATTTT
abundance: many; d_gene: -; j_gene: TRBJ1-2; v_gene: TRBV29-1; CDR3aa: CSAPGRADYGYTF; CDR3nt: TGCAGCGCCCCTGGGAGGGCGGACTATGGCTACACCTTC
abundance: many; d_gene: TRBD2; j_gene: TRBJ2-1; v_gene: TRBV7-3; CDR3aa: CASSSGGYNEQFF; CDR3nt: TGTGCCAGCAGCAGCGGGGGTTACAATGAGCAGTTCTTC
abundance: -; d_gene: -; j_gene: TRBJ2-5; v_gene: TRBV7-9; CDR3aa: CASSGRTVETQYF; CDR3nt: TGTGCCAGCAGCGGGAGGACTGTGGAGACCCAGTACTTC
abundance: -; d_gene: -; j_gene: TRBJ2-5; v_gene: TRBV29-1; CDR3aa: CSVESENQETQYF; CDR3nt: TGCAGCGTTGAATCTGAAAACCAAGAGACCCAGTACTTC
abundance: once; d_gene: -; j_gene: TRBJ2-1; v_gene: TRBV20-1; CDR3aa: CSASSQGRYNEQFF; CDR3nt: TGCAGTGCTAGTTCCCAGGGACGCTACAATGAGCAGTTCTTC
abundance: -; d_gene: -; j_gene: TRBJ2-2; v_gene: TRBV20-1; CDR3aa: CSARELLANTGELFF; CDR3nt: TGCAGTGCTAGAGAGCTTCTAGCGAACACCGGGGAGCTGTTTTTT
abundance: few; d_gene: TRBD2; j_gene: TRBJ2-3; v_gene: TRBV28; CDR3aa: CASRLAGGHTDTQYF; CDR3nt: TGTGCCAGCAGACTAGCGGGAGGACACACAGATACGCAGTATTTT
abundance: -; d_gene: -; j_gene: TRBJ2-4; v_gene: TRBV2; CDR3aa: CASSLVGSAKNIQYF; CDR3nt: TGTGCCAGCAGTTTAGTAGGGTCGGCCAAAAACATTCAGTACTTC
abundance: few; d_gene: TRBD2; j_gene: TRBJ2-5; v_gene: TRBV6-5; CDR3aa: CASSFLTSGTRTQYF; CDR3nt: TGTGCCAGCAGTTTTTTGACTAGCGGGACAAGGACCCAGTACTTC
abundance: -; d_gene: TRBD2; j_gene: TRBJ2-1; v_gene: TRBV9; CDR3aa: CASTQRESSYNEQFF; CDR3nt: TGTGCCAGCACCCAGCGGGAGAGCTCCTACAATGAGCAGTTCTTC
abundance: -; d_gene: -; j_gene: TRBJ2-3; v_gene: TRBV4-1; CDR3aa: CASSQISAGDTQYF; CDR3nt: TGCGCCAGCAGCCAAATCTCCGCGGGGGATACGCAGTATTTT
abundance: few; d_gene: TRBD2; j_gene: TRBJ2-3; v_gene: TRBV6-6; CDR3aa: CAGAAGDTDTQYF; CDR3nt: TGTGCCGGGGCCGCGGGGGACACAGATACGCAGTATTTT
abundance: many; d_gene: -; j_gene: TRBJ2-4; v_gene: TRBV29-1; CDR3aa: CSVMQTPKNIQYF; CDR3nt: TGCAGCGTTATGCAGACACCCAAAAACATTCAGTACTTC